This record concerns one TCR beta chain sequence. J was trimmed by 7 bases and V by 5 bases; bases with no gene match: 10. In germline, CDR1 is MNHEY, CDR2 SVGAGI. The CDR3 consists of 15 residues. This specimen comes from a study of cytomegalovirus exposure and HLA in healthy donors. The PCR was carried out with 60 Vbeta primers and 13 Jbeta primers. Produced via immunoSEQ multiplex PCR; TCRdb's table is partial and in-frame only. The data show about 190,000 clones, about four fifths seen once. The origin of this receptor is a man aged 25 to 40 in good health and CMV-seropositive. V usage is TRBV6-5 and J usage is TRBJ1-2, with 10 bases that match TRBD1. Sequencing was performed on PBMCs. The CDR3 here is CASSRRDRGSSGYTF. The CDR3 DNA follows: TGTGCCAGCAGTCGCCGGGACAGGGGTTCGAGTGGCTACACCTTC.